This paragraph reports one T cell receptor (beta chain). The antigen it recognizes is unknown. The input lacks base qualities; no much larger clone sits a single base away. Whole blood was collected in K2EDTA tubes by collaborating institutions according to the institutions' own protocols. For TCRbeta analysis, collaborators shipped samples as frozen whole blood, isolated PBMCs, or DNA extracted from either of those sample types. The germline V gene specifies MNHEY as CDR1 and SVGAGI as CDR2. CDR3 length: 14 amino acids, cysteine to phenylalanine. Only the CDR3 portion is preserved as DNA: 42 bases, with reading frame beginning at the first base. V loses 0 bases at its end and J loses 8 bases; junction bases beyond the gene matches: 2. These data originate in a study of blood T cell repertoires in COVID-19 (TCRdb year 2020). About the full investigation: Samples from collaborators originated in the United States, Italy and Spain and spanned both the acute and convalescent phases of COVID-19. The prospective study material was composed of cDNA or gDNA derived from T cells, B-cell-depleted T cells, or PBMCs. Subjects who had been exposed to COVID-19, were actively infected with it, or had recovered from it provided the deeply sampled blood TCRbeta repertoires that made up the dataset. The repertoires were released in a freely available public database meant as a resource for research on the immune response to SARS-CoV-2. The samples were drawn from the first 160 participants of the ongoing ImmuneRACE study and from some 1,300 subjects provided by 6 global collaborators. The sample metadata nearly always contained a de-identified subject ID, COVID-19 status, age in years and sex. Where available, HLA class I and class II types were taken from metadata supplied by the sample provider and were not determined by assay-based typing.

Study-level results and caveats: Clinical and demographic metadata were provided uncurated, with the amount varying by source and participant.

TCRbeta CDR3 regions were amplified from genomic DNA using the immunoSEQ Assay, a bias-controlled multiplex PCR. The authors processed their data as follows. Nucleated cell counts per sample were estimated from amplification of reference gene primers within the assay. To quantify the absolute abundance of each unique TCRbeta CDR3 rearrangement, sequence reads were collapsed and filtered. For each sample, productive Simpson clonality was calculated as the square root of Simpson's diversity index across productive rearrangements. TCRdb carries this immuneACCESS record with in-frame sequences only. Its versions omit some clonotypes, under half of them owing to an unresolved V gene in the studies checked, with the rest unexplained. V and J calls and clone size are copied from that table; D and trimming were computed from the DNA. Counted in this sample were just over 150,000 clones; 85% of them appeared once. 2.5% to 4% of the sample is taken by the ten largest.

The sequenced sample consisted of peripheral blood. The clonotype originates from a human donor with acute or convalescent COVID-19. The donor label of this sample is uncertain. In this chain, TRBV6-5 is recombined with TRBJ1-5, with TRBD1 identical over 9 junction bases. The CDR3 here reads CASSYSGQGEPQHF. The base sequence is TGTGCCAGCAGTTACTCGGGACAGGGTGAGCCCCAGCATTTT.